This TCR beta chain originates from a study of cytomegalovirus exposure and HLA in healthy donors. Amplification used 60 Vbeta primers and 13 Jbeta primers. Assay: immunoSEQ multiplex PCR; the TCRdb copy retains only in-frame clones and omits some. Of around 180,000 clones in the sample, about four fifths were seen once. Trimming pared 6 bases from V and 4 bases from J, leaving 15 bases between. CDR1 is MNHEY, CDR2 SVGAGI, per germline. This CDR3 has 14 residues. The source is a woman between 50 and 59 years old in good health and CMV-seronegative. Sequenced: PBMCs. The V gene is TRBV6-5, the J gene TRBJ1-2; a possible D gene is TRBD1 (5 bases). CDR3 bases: TGTGCCAGCAGGTCCAGCAGGGTTTCCTATGGCTACACCTTC. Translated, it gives CASRSSRVSYGYTF.